This TCR beta chain was profiled in a study of radiotherapy plus CTLA-4 blockade in lung cancer. Across the whole study: Of all patients, approximately 17% responded objectively and 25% to 40% showed disease control.

About this clone itself: Its antigen is not known.

The CDR3 has 14 residues. CDR1 is SGHVS, CDR2 FQNEAQ, per germline. The V and J ends lost 4 bases and 9 bases respectively, with 16 bases between them. Study-level results: Blood-borne expansion of tumor-derived TCR clones followed radiotherapy plus ipilimumab.

Each patient with chemo-refractory metastatic non-small-cell lung cancer was treated with focal radiation plus CTLA-4 blockade using ipilimumab. The protocol was immunoSEQ multiplex PCR, while the TCRdb copy is restricted to in-frame clones and leaves out a portion. The sample has some 110,000 clones, 75% to 80% seen once; the top ten hold around 4.8%. The J gene is TRBJ2-1, the V gene TRBV7-8; D call uncertain. The starting material was peripheral blood, obtained from a patient treated with radiotherapy plus ipilimumab. The clonotype originates from a human donor with non-small cell lung cancer who had a partial response to radiotherapy plus ipilimumab. Here the CDR3 DNA reads TGTGCCAGCAGCTCTACGAACCTTAGAGGTGAGCAGTTCTTC. Translating it yields CASSSTNLRGEQFF.